This T cell receptor (beta chain) was recovered during a study of PD-1 blockade in classical Hodgkin lymphoma. This clone rates as large. Its matching antigen is unknown. Findings and limits, study-wide: Possibly reflecting disease activity or prior therapy, repertoire differences have causes that remain undefined.

The repertoire was sequenced with immunoSEQ multiplex PCR; TCRdb's copy has only in-frame clones and lacks some. The sample has about 17,000 clones, around 72% seen once. V was shortened by 5 bases and J by 0 bases, with 7 bases between the two germline ends. Germline V gives CDR1 MDHEN, CDR2 SYDVKM. The CDR3 is 13 residues long. Every one of the patients relapsed after autologous stem cell transplantation (brentuximab vedotin exposure was variable). The source was peripheral blood mononuclear cells (PBMCs), collected at baseline. The sequence was collected from a human donor with classical Hodgkin lymphoma. The chain couples TRBV28 to TRBJ1-1, with D unresolved. CDR3 amino acids: CASSPQMNTEAFF. CDR3 bases: TGTGCCAGCAGTCCTCAAATGAACACTGAAGCTTTCTTT.